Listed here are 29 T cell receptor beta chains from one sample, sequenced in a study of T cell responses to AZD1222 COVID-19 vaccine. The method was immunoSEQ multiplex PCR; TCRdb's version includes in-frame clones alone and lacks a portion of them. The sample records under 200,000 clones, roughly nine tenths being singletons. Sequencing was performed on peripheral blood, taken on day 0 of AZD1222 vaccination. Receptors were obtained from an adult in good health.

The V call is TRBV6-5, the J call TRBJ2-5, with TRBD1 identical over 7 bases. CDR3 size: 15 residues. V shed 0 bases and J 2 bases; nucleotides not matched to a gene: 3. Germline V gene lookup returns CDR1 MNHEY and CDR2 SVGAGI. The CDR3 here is CASSYSQGVQETQYF. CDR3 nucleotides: TGTGCCAGCAGTTACTCCCAGGGGGTACAAGAGACCCAGTACTTC.

CDR3 DNA sequence: TGTGCCAGCAGTTACTCCGGAACAAGGGGTAGCAATCAGCCCCAGCATTTT. Translation gives CASSYSGTRGSNQPQHF. The chain joins TRBV6-2 or TRBV6-3 to TRBJ1-5; tentative D call: TRBD1 (5 bases). The CDR3 is 17 amino acids. V lost 0 bases and J lost 0, with 12 bases in between. CDR1 and CDR2 (germline): MNHEY, SVGEGT.

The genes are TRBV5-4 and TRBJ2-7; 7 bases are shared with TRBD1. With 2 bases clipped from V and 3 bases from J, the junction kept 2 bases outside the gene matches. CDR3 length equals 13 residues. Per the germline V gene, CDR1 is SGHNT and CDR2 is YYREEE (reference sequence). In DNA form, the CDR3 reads TGTGCCAGCAGCTTAACAGGGGACTACGAGCAGTACTTC. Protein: CASSLTGDYEQYF.

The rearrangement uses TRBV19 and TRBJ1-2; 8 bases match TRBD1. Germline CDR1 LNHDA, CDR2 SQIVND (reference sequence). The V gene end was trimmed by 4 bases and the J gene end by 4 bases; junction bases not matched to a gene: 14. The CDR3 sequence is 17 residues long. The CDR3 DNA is TGTGCCAGTAGTAGCGGGACAGGCAACAAACTTGCCTATGGCTACACCTTC. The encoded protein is CASSSGTGNKLAYGYTF.

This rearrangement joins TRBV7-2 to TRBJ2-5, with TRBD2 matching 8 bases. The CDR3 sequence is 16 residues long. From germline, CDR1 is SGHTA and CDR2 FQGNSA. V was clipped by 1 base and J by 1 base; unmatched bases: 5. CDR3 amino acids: CASSLGGGGTQETQYF. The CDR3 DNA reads TGTGCCAGCAGCTTAGGGGGCGGGGGGACCCAAGAGACCCAGTACTTC.

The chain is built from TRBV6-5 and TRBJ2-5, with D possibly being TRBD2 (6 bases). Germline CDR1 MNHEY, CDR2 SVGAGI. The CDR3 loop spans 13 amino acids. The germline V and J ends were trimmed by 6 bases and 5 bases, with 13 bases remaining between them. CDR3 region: CASSRTIGETQYF. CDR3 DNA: TGTGCCAGCAGCCGGACTATCGGGGAGACCCAGTACTTC.

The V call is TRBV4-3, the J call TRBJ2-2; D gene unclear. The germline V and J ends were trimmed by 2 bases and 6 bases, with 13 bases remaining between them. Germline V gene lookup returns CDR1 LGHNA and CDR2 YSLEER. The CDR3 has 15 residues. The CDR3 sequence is CASSQSMSVPGELFF. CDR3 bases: TGCGCCAGCAGCCAATCAATGTCGGTTCCCGGGGAGCTGTTTTTT.

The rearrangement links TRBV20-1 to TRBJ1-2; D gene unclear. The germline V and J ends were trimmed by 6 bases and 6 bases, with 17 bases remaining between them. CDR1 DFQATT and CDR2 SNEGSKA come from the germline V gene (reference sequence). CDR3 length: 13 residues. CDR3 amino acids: CSASSVILDGYTF. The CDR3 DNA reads TGCAGTGCCAGTTCCGTTATCCTTGATGGCTACACCTTC.

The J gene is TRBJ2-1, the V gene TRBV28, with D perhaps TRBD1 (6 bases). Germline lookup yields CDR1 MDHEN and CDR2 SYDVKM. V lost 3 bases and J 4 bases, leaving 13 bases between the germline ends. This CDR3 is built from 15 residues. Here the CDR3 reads CASSFSGAVYNEQFF. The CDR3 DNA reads TGTGCCAGCAGTTTCTCAGGGGCGGTATACAATGAGCAGTTCTTC. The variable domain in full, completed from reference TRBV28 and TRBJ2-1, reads DVKVTQSSRYLVKRTGEKVFLECVQDMDHENMFWYRQDPGLGLRLIYFSYDVKMKEKGDIPEGYSVSREKKERFSLILESASTNQTSMYLCASSFSGAVYNEQFFGPGTRLTVL.

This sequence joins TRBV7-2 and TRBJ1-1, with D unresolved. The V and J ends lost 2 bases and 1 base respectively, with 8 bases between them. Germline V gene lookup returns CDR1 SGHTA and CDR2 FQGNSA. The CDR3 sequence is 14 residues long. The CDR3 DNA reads TGTGCCAGCAGCTTACAAATGTCGAACACTGAAGCTTTCTTT. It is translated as CASSLQMSNTEAFF.

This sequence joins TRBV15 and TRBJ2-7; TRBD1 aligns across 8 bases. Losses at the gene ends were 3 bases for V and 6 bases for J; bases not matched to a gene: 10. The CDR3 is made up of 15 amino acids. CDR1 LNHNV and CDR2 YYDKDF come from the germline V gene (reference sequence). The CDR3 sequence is CATSSYQAGGAEQYF. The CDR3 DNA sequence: TGTGCCACCAGCAGCTATCAGGCAGGGGGCGCCGAGCAGTACTTC.

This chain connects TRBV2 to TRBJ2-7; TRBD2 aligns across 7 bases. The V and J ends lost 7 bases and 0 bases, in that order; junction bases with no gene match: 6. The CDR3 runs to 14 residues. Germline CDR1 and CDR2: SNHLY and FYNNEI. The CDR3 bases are TGTGCCAGCACCAAAAGCGGGGCCTCCTACGAGCAGTACTTC. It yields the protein CASTKSGASYEQYF.

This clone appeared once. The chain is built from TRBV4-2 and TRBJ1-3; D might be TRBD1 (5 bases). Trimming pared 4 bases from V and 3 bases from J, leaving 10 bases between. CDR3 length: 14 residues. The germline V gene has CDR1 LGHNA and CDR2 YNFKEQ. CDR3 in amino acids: CASSPGTDGNTIYF. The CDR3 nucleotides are TGTGCCAGCAGCCCCGGGACCGATGGAAACACCATATATTTT.

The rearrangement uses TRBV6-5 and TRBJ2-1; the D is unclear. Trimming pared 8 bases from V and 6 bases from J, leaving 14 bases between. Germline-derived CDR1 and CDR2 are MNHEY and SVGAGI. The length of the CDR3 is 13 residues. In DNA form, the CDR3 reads TGTGCCAGCGGCCGACCATTTCCCAATGAGCAGTTCTTC. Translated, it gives CASGRPFPNEQFF.

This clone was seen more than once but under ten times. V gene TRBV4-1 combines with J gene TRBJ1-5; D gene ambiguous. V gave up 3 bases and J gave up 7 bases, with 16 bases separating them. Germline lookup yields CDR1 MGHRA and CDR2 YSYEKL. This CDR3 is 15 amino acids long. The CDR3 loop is CASSHSHADGQPQHF. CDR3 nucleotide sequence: TGCGCCAGCAGCCATTCCCACGCTGACGGACAGCCCCAGCATTTT.

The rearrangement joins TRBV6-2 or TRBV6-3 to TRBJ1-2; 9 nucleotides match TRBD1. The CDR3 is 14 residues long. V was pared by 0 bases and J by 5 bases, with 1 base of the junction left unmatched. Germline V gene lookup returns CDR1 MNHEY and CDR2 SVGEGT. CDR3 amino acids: CASSYSGQGYGYTF. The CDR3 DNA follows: TGTGCCAGCAGTTACTCGGGACAGGGATATGGCTACACCTTC.

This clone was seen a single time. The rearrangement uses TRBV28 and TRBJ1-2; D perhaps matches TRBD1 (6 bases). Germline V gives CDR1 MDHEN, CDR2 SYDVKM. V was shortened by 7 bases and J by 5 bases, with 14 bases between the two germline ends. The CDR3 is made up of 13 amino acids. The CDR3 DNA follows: TGTGCCAGCAACGAGGGGGGGCGGTATGGCTACACCTTC. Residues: CASNEGGRYGYTF.

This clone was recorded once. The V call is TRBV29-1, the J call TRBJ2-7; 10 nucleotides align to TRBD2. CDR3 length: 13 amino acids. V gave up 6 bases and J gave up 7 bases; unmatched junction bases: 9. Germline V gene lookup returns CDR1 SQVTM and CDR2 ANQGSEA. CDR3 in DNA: TGCAGCGTCGTTAAGCGGGAGGGCGGGGAGCAGTACTTC. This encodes CSVVKREGGEQYF.

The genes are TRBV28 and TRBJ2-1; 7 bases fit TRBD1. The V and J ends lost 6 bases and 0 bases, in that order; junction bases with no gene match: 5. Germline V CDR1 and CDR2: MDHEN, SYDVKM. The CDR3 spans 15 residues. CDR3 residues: CASSLQGSSYNEQFF. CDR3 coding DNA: TGTGCCAGCAGCTTACAGGGGAGCTCCTACAATGAGCAGTTCTTC.

Here the CDR3 reads CASSPQGRMAPLHF. The CDR3 DNA reads TGTGCCAGCAGTCCACAGGGTAGAATGGCACCCCTCCACTTT. The V and J genes are TRBV6-2 or TRBV6-3 and TRBJ1-6; a possible D gene is TRBD1 (6 bases). Germline loops: CDR1 MNHEY, CDR2 SVGEGT. The germline V and J ends were trimmed by 5 bases and 11 bases, with 16 bases remaining between them. The CDR3 has 14 amino acids.

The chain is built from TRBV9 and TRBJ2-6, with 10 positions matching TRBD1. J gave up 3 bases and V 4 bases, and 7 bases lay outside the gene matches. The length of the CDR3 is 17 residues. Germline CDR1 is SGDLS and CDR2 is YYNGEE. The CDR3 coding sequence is TGTGCCAGCAGCATAAGACAGGGGGCTAGTGGGGCCAACGTCCTGACTTTC. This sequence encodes CASSIRQGASGANVLTF.

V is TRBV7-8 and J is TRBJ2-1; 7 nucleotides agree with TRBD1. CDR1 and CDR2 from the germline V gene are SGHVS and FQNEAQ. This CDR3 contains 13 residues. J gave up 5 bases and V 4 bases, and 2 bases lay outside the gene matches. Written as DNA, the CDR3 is TGTGCCAGCAGCTGGGACAGAGACAATGAGCAGTTCTTC. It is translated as CASSWDRDNEQFF.

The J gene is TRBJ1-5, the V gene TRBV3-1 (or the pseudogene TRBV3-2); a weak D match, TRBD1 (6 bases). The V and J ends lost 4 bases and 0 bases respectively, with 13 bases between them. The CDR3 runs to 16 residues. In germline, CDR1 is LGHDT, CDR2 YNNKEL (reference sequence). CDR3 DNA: TGTGCCAGCAGCCGGAGACAGGACTATAGCAATCAGCCCCAGCATTTT. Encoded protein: CASSRRQDYSNQPQHF.

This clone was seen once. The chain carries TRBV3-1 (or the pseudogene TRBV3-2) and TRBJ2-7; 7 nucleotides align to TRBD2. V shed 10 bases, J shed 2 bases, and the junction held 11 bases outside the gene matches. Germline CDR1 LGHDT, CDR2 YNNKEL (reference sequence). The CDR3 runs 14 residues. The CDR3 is CATMSGEITYEQYF. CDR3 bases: TGTGCCACCATGAGCGGGGAGATAACCTACGAGCAGTACTTC.

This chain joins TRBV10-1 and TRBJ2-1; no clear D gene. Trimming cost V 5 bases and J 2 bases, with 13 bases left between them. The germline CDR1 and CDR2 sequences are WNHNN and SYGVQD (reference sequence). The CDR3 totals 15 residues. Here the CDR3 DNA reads TGCGCCAGCAGTTCTCTAGGTGTCCCCTACAATGAGCAGTTCTTC. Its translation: CASSSLGVPYNEQFF.

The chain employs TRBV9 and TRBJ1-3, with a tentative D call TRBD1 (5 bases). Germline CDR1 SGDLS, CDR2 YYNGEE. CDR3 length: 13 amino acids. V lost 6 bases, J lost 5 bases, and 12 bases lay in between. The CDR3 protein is CASTSGDRNTIYF. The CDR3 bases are TGTGCCAGCACCAGCGGGGACCGAAACACCATATATTTT.

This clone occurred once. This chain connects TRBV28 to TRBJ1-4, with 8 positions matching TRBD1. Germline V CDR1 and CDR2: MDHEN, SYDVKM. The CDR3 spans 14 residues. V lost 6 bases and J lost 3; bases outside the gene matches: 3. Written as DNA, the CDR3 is TGTGCCAGCAGCCTGGACAGGGCTAATGAAAAACTGTTTTTT. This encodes CASSLDRANEKLFF.

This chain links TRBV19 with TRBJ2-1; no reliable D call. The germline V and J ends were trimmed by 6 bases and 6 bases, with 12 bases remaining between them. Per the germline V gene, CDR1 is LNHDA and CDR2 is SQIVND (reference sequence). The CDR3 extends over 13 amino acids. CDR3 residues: CASSPPVSNEQFF. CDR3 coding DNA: TGTGCCAGTAGCCCCCCTGTGTCCAATGAGCAGTTCTTC. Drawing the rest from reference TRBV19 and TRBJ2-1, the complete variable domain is DGGITQSPKYLFRKEGQNVTLSCEQNLNHDAMYWYRQDPGQGLRLIYYSQIVNDFQKGDIAEGYSVSREKKESFPLTVTSAQKNPTAFYLCASSPPVSNEQFFGPGTRLTVL.

In DNA form, the CDR3 reads TGTGCCAGCAGTTTTCGAGGCGGAAACATGAACACTGAAGCTTTCTTT. This translates into CASSFRGGNMNTEAFF. The chain is built from TRBV27 and TRBJ1-1, with D uncertain. Between the trimmed V and J ends, which lost 3 bases and 0 bases, there was a span of 14 bases. This CDR3 is built from 16 residues. CDR1 and CDR2 from the germline V gene are MNHEY and SMNVEV (reference sequence).